A selection of T cell receptor beta chains follows, all from one sample in a study of regulatory T cells in long-lasting Graves disease. TCRdb used MiXCR to reprocess the multiplex PCR reads, holding one entry per CDR3 protein. Among 500,000 or so distinct CDR3 sequences listed, roughly 15% were seen once. These data were likewise used in another study, on T cells in Graves' hyperthyroidism and ophthalmopathy.

Specimen: peripheral blood mononuclear cells (PBMCs), collected at new diagnosis, from a patient treated with antithyroid drugs. Receptor source: a man in his forties with Graves disease. Both conserved end residues are part of each CDR3. The D gene is left open where the match is weak. Expanded clones are given a class, and other clones once, few, many or no size at all.

V: TRBV7-2; J: TRBJ2-5; size: many; D: TRBD2; CDR3: CASSLGAGEQETQYF; DNA: TGTGCCAGCAGCTTAGGCGCGGGAGAGCAAGAGACCCAGTACTTC
V: TRBV20-1; J: TRBJ2-1; size: .; D: TRBD2; CDR3: CSAFSGRAYYNEQFF; DNA: TGCAGTGCTTTTAGCGGGAGGGCCTACTACAATGAGCAGTTCTTC
V: TRBV28; J: TRBJ2-2; size: many; D: TRBD2; CDR3: CASSSPSGSGNGELFF; DNA: TGTGCCAGCAGTTCGCCTAGCGGGAGTGGGAACGGGGAGCTGTTTTTT
V: TRBV9; J: TRBJ1-1; size: many; D: TRBD1; CDR3: CASSVVAGGTEAFF; DNA: TGTGCCAGCAGCGTAGTGGCAGGGGGAACTGAAGCTTTCTTT
V: TRBV30; J: TRBJ2-1; size: few; D: TRBD1; CDR3: CAWSGGGQGTGRAAYNEQFF; DNA: TGTGCCTGGAGTGGGGGGGGACAGGGGACCGGGAGGGCCGCTTACAATGAGCAGTTCTTC
V: TRBV6-1; J: TRBJ2-2; size: .; D: TRBD2; CDR3: CASAGSGRANTGELFF; DNA: TGTGCCAGCGCCGGGAGCGGGAGGGCGAACACCGGGGAGCTGTTTTTT
V: TRBV6-1; J: TRBJ2-7; size: .; D: .; CDR3: CASSPWVGAYEQYF; DNA: TGTGCCAGCAGCCCCTGGGTAGGGGCCTACGAGCAGTACTTC
V: TRBV6-2/TRBV6-3; J: TRBJ2-7; size: many; D: TRBD2; CDR3: CASSELSSSGVTYEQYF; DNA: TGTGCCAGCAGTGAACTTTCGTCTAGCGGGGTCACCTACGAGCAGTACTTC
V: TRBV7-2; J: TRBJ2-7; size: many; D: .; CDR3: CASSLFPGSPYEQYF; DNA: TGTGCCAGCAGCTTATTTCCGGGATCTCCCTACGAGCAGTACTTC
V: TRBV30; J: TRBJ1-1; size: .; D: .; CDR3: CAWIIPIPNTEAFF; DNA: TGTGCCTGGATCATCCCAATCCCGAACACTGAAGCTTTCTTT
V: TRBV18; J: TRBJ1-4; size: many; D: TRBD1; CDR3: CASSSDRGTNEKLFF; DNA: TGTGCCAGCAGTTCCGACAGGGGGACTAATGAAAAACTGTTTTTT
V: TRBV14; J: TRBJ2-1; size: few; D: TRBD2; CDR3: CASSHLSGVSYNEQFF; DNA: TGTGCCAGCAGCCACCTCAGCGGGGTTTCCTACAATGAGCAGTTCTTC
V: TRBV12-3/TRBV12-4; J: TRBJ2-3; size: many; D: TRBD2; CDR3: CASKQSGSRADTQYF; DNA: TGTGCCAGCAAGCAAAGCGGGAGTCGCGCAGATACGCAGTATTTT
V: TRBV3-1; J: TRBJ2-7; size: many; D: .; CDR3: CASSPSAGAAEQYF; DNA: TGTGCCAGCAGCCCGAGCGCAGGGGCGGCCGAGCAGTACTTC
V: TRBV12-5; J: TRBJ2-3; size: .; D: TRBD2; CDR3: CASGFSSGSSDTQYF; DNA: TGTGCTAGTGGTTTTTCTAGCGGGAGCAGCGATACGCAGTATTTT
V: TRBV20-1; J: TRBJ1-1; size: .; D: TRBD1; CDR3: CSAALSGGAGAFF; DNA: TGCAGTGCGGCCTTGTCAGGGGGCGCGGGAGCTTTCTTT
V: TRBV6-2/TRBV6-3; J: TRBJ2-1; size: .; D: .; CDR3: CASTQGGLNNEQFF; DNA: TGTGCCAGCACTCAGGGGGGACTCAACAATGAGCAGTTCTTC
V: TRBV3-1; J: TRBJ2-7; size: .; D: TRBD2; CDR3: CASSPPGLSYEQYF; DNA: TGTGCCAGCAGCCCTCCGGGACTATCCTACGAGCAGTACTTC
V: TRBV12-3/TRBV12-4; J: TRBJ2-5; size: many; D: .; CDR3: CASSSQTRTLETQYF; DNA: TGTGCCAGCAGTTCCCAAACAAGAACTCTGGAGACCCAGTACTTC
V: TRBV6-1; J: TRBJ2-3; size: many; D: TRBD2; CDR3: CASSAKPGLAAYGTDTQYF; DNA: TGTGCCAGCAGTGCCAAGCCGGGACTAGCGGCGTACGGCACAGATACGCAGTATTTT
V: TRBV20-1; J: TRBJ2-7; size: .; D: .; CDR3: CSARDYRGGGYEQYF; DNA: TGCAGTGCTAGAGATTACCGGGGAGGAGGCTACGAGCAGTACTTC
V: TRBV10-1; J: TRBJ2-7; size: few; D: .; CDR3: CASSETVLSGEQYF; DNA: TGCGCCAGCAGTGAGACCGTCCTGTCCGGCGAGCAGTACTTC
V: TRBV12-3/TRBV12-4; J: TRBJ2-7; size: medium-sized; D: TRBD2; CDR3: CASSGLAGGPSYEQYF; DNA: TGTGCCAGCAGCGGACTAGCGGGAGGGCCCTCCTACGAGCAGTACTTC
V: TRBV5-8; J: TRBJ1-4; size: few; D: .; CDR3: CASSPLQTTNEKLFF; DNA: TGTGCCAGCAGTCCGTTACAGACAACTAATGAAAAACTGTTTTTT
V: TRBV28; J: TRBJ1-2; size: .; D: TRBD1; CDR3: CASSLSEGAEGYTF; DNA: TGTGCCAGCAGTTTAAGCGAGGGGGCGGAAGGCTACACCTTC
V: TRBV11-2; J: TRBJ2-1; size: many; D: TRBD2; CDR3: CASSSPSASGRGNEQFF; DNA: TGTGCCAGCAGCTCCCCCTCCGCTAGCGGGAGAGGCAATGAGCAGTTCTTC
V: TRBV9; J: TRBJ2-1; size: many; D: .; CDR3: CASSYGANNEQFF; DNA: TGTGCCAGCAGCTACGGAGCTAACAATGAGCAGTTCTTC
V: TRBV7-2; J: TRBJ2-3; size: many; D: TRBD2; CDR3: CASSLSRDLAGGHSSTDTQYF; DNA: TGTGCCAGCAGCTTAAGCCGAGATCTAGCGGGAGGGCACTCTAGCACAGATACGCAGTATTTT
V: TRBV19; J: TRBJ2-7; size: few; D: TRBD1; CDR3: CASSITGGLYEQYF; DNA: TGTGCCAGTAGTATCACAGGGGGCTTGTACGAGCAGTACTTC
V: TRBV28; J: TRBJ2-2; size: .; D: .; CDR3: CASSLTTPGTGELFF; DNA: TGTGCCAGCAGTTTGACGACTCCCGGGACCGGGGAGCTGTTTTTT
V: TRBV12-3/TRBV12-4; J: TRBJ2-2; size: .; D: TRBD2; CDR3: CASSPRNSGRAGVTGELFF; DNA: TGTGCCAGCAGTCCTCGCAATAGCGGGAGGGCCGGGGTCACCGGGGAGCTGTTTTTT
V: TRBV15; J: TRBJ2-5; size: many; D: .; CDR3: CATSRGGREETQYF; DNA: TGTGCCACCAGCAGGGGCGGGCGGGAAGAGACCCAGTACTTC
V: TRBV6-1; J: TRBJ1-3; size: many; D: .; CDR3: CASPGPSDRGNTIYF; DNA: TGTGCCAGCCCGGGACCCTCCGATCGGGGAAACACCATATATTTT
V: TRBV7-2; J: TRBJ1-2; size: many; D: TRBD1; CDR3: CASSSDRAFNYGYTF; DNA: TGTGCCAGCAGCTCGGACAGGGCCTTTAACTATGGCTACACCTTC
V: TRBV27; J: TRBJ1-3; size: .; D: .; CDR3: CASSFGHLSGNTIYF; DNA: TGCGCCAGCAGTTTTGGACATCTCTCTGGAAACACCATATATTTT
V: TRBV6-1; J: TRBJ2-7; size: many; D: .; CDR3: CATGEWGPYEQYF; DNA: TGTGCCACAGGAGAGTGGGGGCCCTACGAGCAGTACTTC
V: TRBV7-2; J: TRBJ2-5; size: many; D: TRBD2; CDR3: CASSLGTSVQETQYF; DNA: TGTGCCAGCAGCTTAGGGACTAGCGTTCAAGAGACCCAGTACTTC
V: TRBV30; J: TRBJ2-7; size: many; D: .; CDR3: CAWSAAPGRGYEQYF; DNA: TGTGCCTGGAGTGCCGCTCCGGGACGGGGTTACGAGCAGTACTTC
V: TRBV12-3/TRBV12-4; J: TRBJ1-4; size: .; D: TRBD1; CDR3: CASSPGTGREKLFF; DNA: TGTGCCAGCAGTCCCGGGACAGGGAGGGAAAAACTGTTTTTT
V: TRBV20-1; J: TRBJ2-3; size: many; D: TRBD2; CDR3: CSARGHSGITDTQYF; DNA: TGCAGTGCTAGGGGGCACAGCGGGATCACAGATACGCAGTATTTT
V: TRBV20-1; J: TRBJ2-1; size: few; D: .; CDR3: CSATGALSSYNEQFF; DNA: TGCAGTGCTACTGGCGCTCTGAGCTCCTACAATGAGCAGTTCTTC
V: TRBV27; J: TRBJ2-2; size: few; D: TRBD2; CDR3: CASSLWGLAGSTGELFF; DNA: TGTGCCAGCAGTTTATGGGGACTAGCGGGAAGCACCGGGGAGCTGTTTTTT
V: TRBV6-1; J: TRBJ2-1; size: many; D: .; CDR3: CASQGRGSHNEQFF; DNA: TGTGCCAGCCAGGGCCGGGGCAGCCACAATGAGCAGTTCTTC
V: TRBV7-8; J: TRBJ2-3; size: .; D: .; CDR3: CASSSRGAGSTDTQYF; DNA: TGTGCCAGCAGCTCTCGGGGGGCTGGAAGCACAGATACGCAGTATTTT
V: TRBV13; J: TRBJ2-3; size: few; D: .; CDR3: CASSLDGDTDTQYF; DNA: TGTGCCAGCAGCTTGGACGGGGACACAGATACGCAGTATTTT
V: TRBV6-2/TRBV6-3; J: TRBJ2-5; size: many; D: .; CDR3: CASSDRLADYQETQYF; DNA: TGTGCCAGCAGTGATCGATTAGCGGACTACCAAGAGACCCAGTACTTC
V: TRBV15; J: TRBJ2-5; size: many; D: .; CDR3: CATSSRWREETQYF; DNA: TGTGCCACCAGCTCCCGGTGGAGAGAAGAGACCCAGTACTTC
V: TRBV11-2; J: TRBJ2-7; size: .; D: .; CDR3: CASSLAMASFTHEQYF; DNA: TGTGCCAGCAGCTTAGCGATGGCCAGCTTTACCCACGAGCAGTACTTC
V: TRBV19; J: TRBJ2-2; size: .; D: .; CDR3: CATGGGGQGNTGELFF; DNA: TGTGCCACCGGAGGAGGGGGCCAAGGGAACACCGGGGAGCTGTTTTTT
V: TRBV6-2/TRBV6-3; J: TRBJ2-3; size: .; D: .; CDR3: CASSYSRVGGDTQYF; DNA: TGTGCCAGCAGTTACTCGAGGGTTGGAGGGGATACGCAGTATTTT
V: TRBV27; J: TRBJ1-5; size: few; D: .; CDR3: CASSLYGARQPQHF; DNA: TGTGCCAGCAGTTTATACGGGGCTCGGCAGCCCCAGCATTTT
V: TRBV5-1; J: TRBJ2-3; size: many; D: .; CDR3: CASSLDRRGPDTQYF; DNA: TGCGCCAGCAGCTTGGACCGAAGGGGCCCAGATACGCAGTATTTT
V: TRBV20-1; J: TRBJ2-7; size: .; D: TRBD2; CDR3: CSAVIAGGKGEQYF; DNA: TGCAGTGCTGTTATAGCGGGGGGGAAGGGCGAGCAGTACTTC
V: TRBV7-9; J: TRBJ2-1; size: many; D: .; CDR3: CASSLKGGSGVGNEQFF; DNA: TGTGCCAGCAGCTTAAAGGGGGGGAGCGGGGTGGGCAATGAGCAGTTCTTC
V: TRBV20-1; J: TRBJ2-1; size: many; D: .; CDR3: CSAQLSEEQFF; DNA: TGCAGTGCGCAGTTATCCGAGGAGCAGTTCTTC
V: TRBV29-1; J: TRBJ2-3; size: .; D: TRBD2; CDR3: CSVEDHRTSGRPSSRYF; DNA: TGCAGCGTTGAAGATCACCGGACTAGCGGACGACCATCTTCTCGGTATTTT
V: TRBV30; J: TRBJ1-2; size: many; D: TRBD1; CDR3: CAWSEGQGDGYTF; DNA: TGTGCCTGGAGCGAAGGACAGGGCGATGGCTACACCTTC